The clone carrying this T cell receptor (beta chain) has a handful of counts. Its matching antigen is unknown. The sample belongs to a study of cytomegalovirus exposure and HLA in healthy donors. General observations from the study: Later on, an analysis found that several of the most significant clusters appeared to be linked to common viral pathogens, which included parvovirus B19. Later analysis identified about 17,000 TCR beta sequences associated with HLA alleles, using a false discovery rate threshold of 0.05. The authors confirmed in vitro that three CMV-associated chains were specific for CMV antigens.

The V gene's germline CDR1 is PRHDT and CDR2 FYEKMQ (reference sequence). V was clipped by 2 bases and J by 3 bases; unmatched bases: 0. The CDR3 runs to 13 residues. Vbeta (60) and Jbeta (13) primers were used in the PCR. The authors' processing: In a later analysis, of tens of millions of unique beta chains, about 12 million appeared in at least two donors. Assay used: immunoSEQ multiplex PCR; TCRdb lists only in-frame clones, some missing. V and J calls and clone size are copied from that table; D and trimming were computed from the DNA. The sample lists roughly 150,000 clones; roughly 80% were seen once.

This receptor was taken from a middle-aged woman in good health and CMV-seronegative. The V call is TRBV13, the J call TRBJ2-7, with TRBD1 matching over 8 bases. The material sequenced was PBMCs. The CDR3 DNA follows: TGTGCCAGCAGCTTAACAGGGGGCTACGAGCAGTACTTC. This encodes CASSLTGGYEQYF. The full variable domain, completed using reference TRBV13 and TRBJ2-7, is AAGVIQSPRHLIKEKRETATLKCYPIPRHDTVYWYQQGPGQDPQFLISFYEKMQSDKGSIPDRFSAQQFSDYHSELNMSSLELGDSALYFCASSLTGGYEQYFGPGTRLTVT.